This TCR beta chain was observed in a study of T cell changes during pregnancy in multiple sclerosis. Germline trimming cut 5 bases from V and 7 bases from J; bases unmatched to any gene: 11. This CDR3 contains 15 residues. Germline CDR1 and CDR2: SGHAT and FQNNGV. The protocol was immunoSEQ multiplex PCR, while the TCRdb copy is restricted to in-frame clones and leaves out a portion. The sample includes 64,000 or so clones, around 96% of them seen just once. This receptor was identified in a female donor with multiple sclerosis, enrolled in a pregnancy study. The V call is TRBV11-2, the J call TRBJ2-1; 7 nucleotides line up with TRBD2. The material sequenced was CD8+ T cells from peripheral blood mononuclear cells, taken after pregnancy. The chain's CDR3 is CASSTRVGGHNEQFF. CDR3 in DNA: TGTGCCAGCAGCACCCGGGTGGGAGGGCATAATGAGCAGTTCTTC.